The sequence of this TCR beta chain was determined in a study of blood T cell repertoires in COVID-19. Overall study: Italy, Spain and the United States were the sources of the convalescent and acute COVID-19 samples. The cDNA or gDNA used as material had been derived from T cells, B-cell-depleted T cells, or PBMCs.

Original processing notes: Researchers report that nucleated cell counts were estimated from reference gene primer amplification. Clones were read by immunoSEQ multiplex PCR, and TCRdb kept only the in-frame ones, dropping some. That table supplies the V and J calls and clone size; D and trimming were determined from the DNA. The sample shows approximately 200,000 clones, 75% to 85% of them seen only once. The sample comprised peripheral blood. The source is a woman in her forties or fifties with acute or convalescent COVID-19.

The CDR3 DNA is TGTGCCAGCAGCCAAGAAGGGACAGGGGTTAATGAAAAACTGTTTTTT. Translation gives CASSQEGTGVNEKLFF. The V call is TRBV3-1 (or the pseudogene TRBV3-2), the J call TRBJ1-4; 10 bases are a match to TRBD1. The length of the CDR3 is 16 residues. The germline V gene has CDR1 LGHDT and CDR2 YNNKEL (reference sequence). The V and J ends lost 0 bases and 4 bases, in that order; junction bases with no gene match: 2.